This TCR beta chain was found in a study of shared clonotypes between healthy human individuals. Remarks on this clone: As yet, its antigen is unknown.

The CDR3 has 16 residues. V lost 5 bases and J 2 bases, leaving 17 bases between the germline ends. From germline, CDR1 is SGHAT and CDR2 FQDESV (reference sequence). Study-level results: A handful of donors shared about 4.8% of their naive CD4 clonotypes. The diversity represented, both genetic and in exposure history, was limited by few donors.

This table comes from immunoSEQ multiplex PCR, and its TCRdb copy is limited to in-frame clones, with some not included. Among approximately 2.3 million clones, approximately 93% were seen once, and the ten largest hold under 0.45%. The origin of this receptor is a man aged 18 to 30 in good health. Some clones in this sample may be carry-over from other donors' samples. The chain couples TRBV11-1 to TRBJ2-3; D is ambiguous. Input material: naive CD4+ T cells from PBMCs. The subset here: CD45RA+ positively selected. The CDR3 is CASSASGPGSTDTQYF. CDR3 coding DNA: TGTGCCAGCAGCGCATCCGGGCCGGGCTCCACAGATACGCAGTATTTT.